This T cell receptor (beta chain) was sequenced during a study of Graves' ophthalmopathy and Graves' hyperthyroidism. Using RNA transcripts, the TCR beta CDR3 regions were amplified. Second-round multiplex PCR followed a first-round RT-PCR using HTBI primers. MiXCR, applied by TCRdb to the multiplex PCR reads, yields one record per CDR3 protein. The sample contains roughly 480,000 distinct CDR3 sequences, about an eighth of which appear only once. This clonotype was counted at least ten times. Its antigen is still unknown. The CDR3 spans 11 residues. From germline, CDR1 is MNHEY and CDR2 SMNVEV (reference sequence). The V gene lost 10 bases and the J gene lost 3 bases, with 10 bases spanning the gap. Study results and caveats: The 13-signature model separated ophthalmopathy from stable hyperthyroidism at over 85% sensitivity and approximately 81% specificity.

The clonotype was recovered from a woman aged 25 to 39 with Graves' ophthalmopathy. The V gene is TRBV27, the J gene TRBJ2-7; D not resolved. Sequenced sample: blood. CDR3 sequence reads: CATQAFYEQYF. As DNA, the CDR3 is TGTGCCACCCAGGCCTTCTACGAGCAGTACTTC.